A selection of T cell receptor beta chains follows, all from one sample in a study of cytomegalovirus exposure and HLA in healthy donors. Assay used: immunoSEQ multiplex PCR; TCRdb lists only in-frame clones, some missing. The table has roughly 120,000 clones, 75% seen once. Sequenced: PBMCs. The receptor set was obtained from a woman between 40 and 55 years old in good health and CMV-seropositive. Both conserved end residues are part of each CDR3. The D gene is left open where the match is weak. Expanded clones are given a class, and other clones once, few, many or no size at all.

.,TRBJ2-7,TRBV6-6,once,CASSTLASEQYF,TGTGCCAGCAGTACCCTAGCTAGCGAGCAGTACTTC
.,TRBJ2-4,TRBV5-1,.,CASSLVNGRGDDIQYF,TGCGCCAGCAGCTTGGTGAATGGCAGGGGAGATGACATTCAGTACTTC
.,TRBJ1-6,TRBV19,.,CASSIAAGQPLFSPLHF,TGTGCCAGTAGTATTGCGGCGGGGCAGCCGCTCTTCTCACCCCTCCACTTT
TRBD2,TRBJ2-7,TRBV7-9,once,CASSLALAGGSSYEQYF,TGTGCCAGCAGCTTAGCCCTAGCGGGAGGGTCCTCCTACGAGCAGTACTTC
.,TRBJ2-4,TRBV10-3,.,CAISELGDKNIQYF,TGTGCCATCAGTGAGCTCGGGGACAAAAACATTCAGTACTTC
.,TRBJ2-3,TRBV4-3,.,CASSQVAGRSTDTQYF,TGCGCCAGCAGCCAAGTTGCAGGGCGAAGCACAGATACGCAGTATTTT
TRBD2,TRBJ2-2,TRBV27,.,CASGKGLAGSGELFF,TGTGCCAGCGGAAAAGGACTAGCGGGTAGCGGGGAGCTGTTTTTT
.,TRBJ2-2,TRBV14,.,CASRQSRAGELFF,TGTGCCAGCAGGCAGTCCAGGGCCGGGGAGCTGTTTTTT
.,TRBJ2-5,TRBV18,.,CASSPRTEETQYF,TGTGCCAGCTCACCTAGGACAGAAGAGACCCAGTACTTC
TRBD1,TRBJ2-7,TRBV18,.,CASSPEFRQGAYEQYF,TGTGCCAGCTCACCAGAGTTTCGGCAGGGGGCTTACGAGCAGTACTTC
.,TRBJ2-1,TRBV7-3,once,CASSLGLHNEQFF,TGTGCCAGCAGCTTAGGCCTCCACAATGAGCAGTTCTTC
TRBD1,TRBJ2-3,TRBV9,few,CASSVAWGDRGGTDTQYF,TGTGCCAGCAGCGTAGCTTGGGGGGACAGGGGGGGAACAGATACGCAGTATTTT
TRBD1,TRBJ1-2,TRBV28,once,CASSPGGTGYTF,TGTGCCAGCAGTCCAGGGGGTACGGGCTACACCTTC
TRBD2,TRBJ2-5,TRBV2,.,CASSGSLAGGQETQYF,TGTGCCAGCAGTGGGTCCCTAGCGGGGGGGCAAGAGACCCAGTACTTC
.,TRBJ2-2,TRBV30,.,CAYSFLELGTGELFF,TGTGCCTACAGCTTTCTCGAACTGGGCACCGGGGAGCTGTTTTTT
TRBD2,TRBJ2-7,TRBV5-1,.,CASSLSSGTYEQYF,TGCGCCAGCAGCTTGAGTAGCGGGACCTACGAGCAGTACTTC
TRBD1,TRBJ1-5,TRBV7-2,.,CASSERDRGGTYSNQPQHF,TGTGCCAGCAGCGAACGGGACAGGGGGGGAACATATAGCAATCAGCCCCAGCATTTT
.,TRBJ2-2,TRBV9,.,CASSVGIGGTGELFF,TGTGCCAGCAGCGTAGGCATAGGGGGCACCGGGGAGCTGTTTTTT
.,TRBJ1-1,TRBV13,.,CASSSMGGGTEAFF,TGTGCCAGCAGCTCCATGGGGGGGGGCACTGAAGCTTTCTTT
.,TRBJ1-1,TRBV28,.,CASSLAGRATEAFF,TGTGCCAGCAGTTTAGCGGGACGGGCCACTGAAGCTTTCTTT
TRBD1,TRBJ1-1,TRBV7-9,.,CASSQGQWSNTEAFF,TGTGCCAGCAGCCAGGGACAGTGGTCGAACACTGAAGCTTTCTTT
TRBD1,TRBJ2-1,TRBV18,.,CASSPPSGQGAYEQFF,TGTGCCAGCTCACCCCCCTCGGGACAGGGGGCCTATGAGCAGTTCTTC
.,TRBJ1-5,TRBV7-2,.,CASSQDLSNQPQHF,TGTGCCAGCAGCCAGGACTTAAGCAATCAGCCCCAGCATTTT
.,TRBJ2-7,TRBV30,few,CAWSPGLSYEQYF,TGTGCCTGGAGCCCGGGTCTCTCCTACGAGCAGTACTTC
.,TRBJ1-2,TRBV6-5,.,CASSSRGVYGYTF,TGTGCCAGCAGTTCCCGCGGAGTGTATGGCTACACCTTC
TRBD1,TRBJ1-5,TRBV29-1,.,CSVLTGTGSNQPQHF,TGCAGCGTTCTTACCGGGACAGGATCCAATCAGCCCCAGCATTTT
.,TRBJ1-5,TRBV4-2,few,CASSQVEDQPQHF,TGTGCCAGCAGCCAAGTAGAGGATCAGCCCCAGCATTTT
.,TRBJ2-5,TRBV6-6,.,CASSHQGNLQGTQYF,TGTGCCAGCAGTCATCAGGGGAATCTCCAAGGAACCCAGTACTTC
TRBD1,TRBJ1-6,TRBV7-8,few,CASSLRDRYLPPLHF,TGTGCCAGCAGCTTAAGGGACAGGTATCTACCACCCCTCCACTTT
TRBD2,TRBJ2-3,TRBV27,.,CASSGSGRASDTQYF,TGTGCCAGCAGTGGGAGCGGGAGGGCCAGCGATACGCAGTATTTT
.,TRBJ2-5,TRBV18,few,CASSRDQETQYF,TGTGCCAGCTCCCGGGACCAAGAGACCCAGTACTTC
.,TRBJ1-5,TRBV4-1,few,CASSQDGTGYQPQHF,TGCGCCAGCAGCCAAGACGGTACAGGATATCAGCCCCAGCATTTT
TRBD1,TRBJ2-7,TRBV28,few,CASSLYGQGSYEQYF,TGTGCCAGCAGTTTATATGGACAGGGGTCCTACGAGCAGTACTTC
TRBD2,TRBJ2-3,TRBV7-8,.,CASSLAGEWLAGSTDTQYF,TGTGCCAGCAGCTTAGCTGGGGAGTGGCTAGCGGGAAGCACAGATACGCAGTATTTT
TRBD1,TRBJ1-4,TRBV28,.,CASSFPQGNEKLFF,TGTGCCAGCAGTTTCCCACAGGGGAACGAAAAACTGTTTTTT
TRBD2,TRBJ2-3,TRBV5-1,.,CASSFWKSAGAGTDTQYF,TGCGCCAGCAGCTTCTGGAAATCCGCGGGAGCAGGCACAGATACGCAGTATTTT
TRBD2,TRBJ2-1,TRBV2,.,CASSEGLAYNEQFF,TGTGCCAGCAGTGAAGGACTAGCGTACAATGAGCAGTTCTTC
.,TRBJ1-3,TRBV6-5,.,CASSRELSGNTIYF,TGTGCCAGCAGTCGAGAGCTATCTGGAAACACCATATATTTT
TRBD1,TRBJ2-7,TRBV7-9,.,CASSFTTGGRPYEQYF,TGTGCCAGCAGCTTTACTACAGGGGGGCGACCCTACGAGCAGTACTTC
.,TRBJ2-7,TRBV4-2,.,CASSQGLSPNYEQYF,TGTGCCAGCAGCCAAGGTCTTAGCCCCAATTACGAGCAGTACTTC
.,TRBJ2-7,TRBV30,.,CAWNVGGVSYEQYF,TGTGCCTGGAACGTAGGAGGGGTCTCCTACGAGCAGTACTTC
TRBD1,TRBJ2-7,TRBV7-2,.,CASSLAGQGSYEQYF,TGTGCCAGCAGCTTAGCGGGACAGGGCAGCTACGAGCAGTACTTC
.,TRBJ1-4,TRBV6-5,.,CASSYSGGTNEKLFF,TGTGCCAGCAGTTACTCGGGGGGGACGAATGAAAAACTGTTTTTT
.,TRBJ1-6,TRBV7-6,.,CASSLLRVGQLNSPLHF,TGTGCCAGCAGCCTACTTAGGGTCGGACAGCTTAATTCACCCCTCCACTTT
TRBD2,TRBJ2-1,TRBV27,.,CASSSSSGGYNEQFF,TGTGCCAGCAGTTCGTCTAGCGGGGGGTACAATGAGCAGTTCTTC
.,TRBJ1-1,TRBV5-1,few,CASSLRPGTEAFF,TGCGCCAGCAGCTTGCGGCCGGGCACTGAAGCTTTCTTT
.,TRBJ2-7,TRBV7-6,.,CASSLSPYEQYF,TGTGCCAGCAGCTTGAGCCCTTACGAGCAGTACTTC
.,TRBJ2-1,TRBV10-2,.,CASSTGLSYNEQFF,TGCGCCAGCAGTACAGGGCTCTCCTACAATGAGCAGTTCTTC
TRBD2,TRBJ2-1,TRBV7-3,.,CASSPGTTNYNEQFF,TGTGCCAGCAGCCCCGGGACTACCAACTACAATGAGCAGTTCTTC
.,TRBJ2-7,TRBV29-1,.,CSVLRDTSYEQYF,TGCAGCGTTCTCCGGGACACCTCCTACGAGCAGTACTTC
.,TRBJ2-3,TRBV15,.,CATPFPPLRGPPADTQYF,TGTGCCACCCCCTTTCCGCCCCTTCGTGGTCCGCCGGCAGATACGCAGTATTTT
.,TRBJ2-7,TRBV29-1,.,CSVVLAPNEQYF,TGCAGCGTGGTACTAGCCCCCAACGAGCAGTACTTC
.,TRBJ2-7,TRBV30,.,CAWSVRYEQYF,TGTGCCTGGAGTGTACGGTACGAGCAGTACTTC
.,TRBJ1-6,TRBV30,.,CAWSVRSPNSPLHF,TGTGCCTGGAGTGTACGAAGCCCTAATTCACCCCTCCACTTT
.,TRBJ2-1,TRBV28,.,CASSPDKLSYNEQFF,TGTGCCAGCAGCCCTGACAAGCTCTCCTACAATGAGCAGTTCTTC